The T cell receptor (beta chain) described here comes from a study of Ad26.COV2.S vaccination and SARS-CoV-2 variants. Assay: immunoSEQ multiplex PCR; the TCRdb copy retains only in-frame clones and omits some. In the table there are roughly 100,000 clones, roughly 75% of which are singletons. Germline V gene sequence: CDR1 WNHNN, CDR2 SYGVQD (reference sequence). V lost 5 bases to trimming and J lost 0 bases, with 14 bases between them. The CDR3 runs to 16 residues. General study points: Substantial breadth in spike-specific CD8+ and CD4+ T cell responses was reportedly seen after vaccination. Researchers reported similar non-spike TCR breadth in vaccine and placebo recipients. The TCR breadth and depth analyses may have understated or missed part of the total T cell responses. Ad26.COV2.S recipients had broader spike-specific TCRs (P = 0.0014).

Of note for this clone: The antigen remains unidentified.

The rearrangement uses TRBV10-1 and TRBJ1-5; D ambiguous. The receptor was isolated from a human donor who had recovered from COVID-19. The material was peripheral blood, obtained after recovery from COVID-19. The CDR3 coding sequence is TGCGCCAGCAGTCCTCCGGAGCGGGATAGCAATCAGCCCCAGCATTTT. The encoded protein is CASSPPERDSNQPQHF.